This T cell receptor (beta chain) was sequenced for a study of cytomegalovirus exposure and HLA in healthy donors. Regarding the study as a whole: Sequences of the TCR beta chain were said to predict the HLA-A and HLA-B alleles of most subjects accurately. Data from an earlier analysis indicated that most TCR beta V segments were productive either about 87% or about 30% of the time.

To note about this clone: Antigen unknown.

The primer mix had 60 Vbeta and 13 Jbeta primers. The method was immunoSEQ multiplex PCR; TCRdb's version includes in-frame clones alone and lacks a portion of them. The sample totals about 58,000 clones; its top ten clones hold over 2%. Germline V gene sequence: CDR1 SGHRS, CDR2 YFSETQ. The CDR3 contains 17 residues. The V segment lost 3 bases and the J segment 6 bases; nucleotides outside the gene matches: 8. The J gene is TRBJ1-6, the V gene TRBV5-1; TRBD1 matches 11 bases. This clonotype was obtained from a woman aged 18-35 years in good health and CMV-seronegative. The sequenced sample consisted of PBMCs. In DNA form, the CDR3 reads TGCGCCAGCAGCTCGGGACAGGGGGGATCATTTAATTCACCCCTCCACTTT. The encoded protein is CASSSGQGGSFNSPLHF. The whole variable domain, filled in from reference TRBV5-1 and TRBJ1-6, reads KAGVTQTPRYLIKTRGQQVTLSCSPISGHRSVSWYQQTPGQGLQFLFEYFSETQRNKGNFPGRFSGRQFSNSRSEMNVSTLELGDSALYLCASSSGQGGSFNSPLHFGNGTRLTVT.